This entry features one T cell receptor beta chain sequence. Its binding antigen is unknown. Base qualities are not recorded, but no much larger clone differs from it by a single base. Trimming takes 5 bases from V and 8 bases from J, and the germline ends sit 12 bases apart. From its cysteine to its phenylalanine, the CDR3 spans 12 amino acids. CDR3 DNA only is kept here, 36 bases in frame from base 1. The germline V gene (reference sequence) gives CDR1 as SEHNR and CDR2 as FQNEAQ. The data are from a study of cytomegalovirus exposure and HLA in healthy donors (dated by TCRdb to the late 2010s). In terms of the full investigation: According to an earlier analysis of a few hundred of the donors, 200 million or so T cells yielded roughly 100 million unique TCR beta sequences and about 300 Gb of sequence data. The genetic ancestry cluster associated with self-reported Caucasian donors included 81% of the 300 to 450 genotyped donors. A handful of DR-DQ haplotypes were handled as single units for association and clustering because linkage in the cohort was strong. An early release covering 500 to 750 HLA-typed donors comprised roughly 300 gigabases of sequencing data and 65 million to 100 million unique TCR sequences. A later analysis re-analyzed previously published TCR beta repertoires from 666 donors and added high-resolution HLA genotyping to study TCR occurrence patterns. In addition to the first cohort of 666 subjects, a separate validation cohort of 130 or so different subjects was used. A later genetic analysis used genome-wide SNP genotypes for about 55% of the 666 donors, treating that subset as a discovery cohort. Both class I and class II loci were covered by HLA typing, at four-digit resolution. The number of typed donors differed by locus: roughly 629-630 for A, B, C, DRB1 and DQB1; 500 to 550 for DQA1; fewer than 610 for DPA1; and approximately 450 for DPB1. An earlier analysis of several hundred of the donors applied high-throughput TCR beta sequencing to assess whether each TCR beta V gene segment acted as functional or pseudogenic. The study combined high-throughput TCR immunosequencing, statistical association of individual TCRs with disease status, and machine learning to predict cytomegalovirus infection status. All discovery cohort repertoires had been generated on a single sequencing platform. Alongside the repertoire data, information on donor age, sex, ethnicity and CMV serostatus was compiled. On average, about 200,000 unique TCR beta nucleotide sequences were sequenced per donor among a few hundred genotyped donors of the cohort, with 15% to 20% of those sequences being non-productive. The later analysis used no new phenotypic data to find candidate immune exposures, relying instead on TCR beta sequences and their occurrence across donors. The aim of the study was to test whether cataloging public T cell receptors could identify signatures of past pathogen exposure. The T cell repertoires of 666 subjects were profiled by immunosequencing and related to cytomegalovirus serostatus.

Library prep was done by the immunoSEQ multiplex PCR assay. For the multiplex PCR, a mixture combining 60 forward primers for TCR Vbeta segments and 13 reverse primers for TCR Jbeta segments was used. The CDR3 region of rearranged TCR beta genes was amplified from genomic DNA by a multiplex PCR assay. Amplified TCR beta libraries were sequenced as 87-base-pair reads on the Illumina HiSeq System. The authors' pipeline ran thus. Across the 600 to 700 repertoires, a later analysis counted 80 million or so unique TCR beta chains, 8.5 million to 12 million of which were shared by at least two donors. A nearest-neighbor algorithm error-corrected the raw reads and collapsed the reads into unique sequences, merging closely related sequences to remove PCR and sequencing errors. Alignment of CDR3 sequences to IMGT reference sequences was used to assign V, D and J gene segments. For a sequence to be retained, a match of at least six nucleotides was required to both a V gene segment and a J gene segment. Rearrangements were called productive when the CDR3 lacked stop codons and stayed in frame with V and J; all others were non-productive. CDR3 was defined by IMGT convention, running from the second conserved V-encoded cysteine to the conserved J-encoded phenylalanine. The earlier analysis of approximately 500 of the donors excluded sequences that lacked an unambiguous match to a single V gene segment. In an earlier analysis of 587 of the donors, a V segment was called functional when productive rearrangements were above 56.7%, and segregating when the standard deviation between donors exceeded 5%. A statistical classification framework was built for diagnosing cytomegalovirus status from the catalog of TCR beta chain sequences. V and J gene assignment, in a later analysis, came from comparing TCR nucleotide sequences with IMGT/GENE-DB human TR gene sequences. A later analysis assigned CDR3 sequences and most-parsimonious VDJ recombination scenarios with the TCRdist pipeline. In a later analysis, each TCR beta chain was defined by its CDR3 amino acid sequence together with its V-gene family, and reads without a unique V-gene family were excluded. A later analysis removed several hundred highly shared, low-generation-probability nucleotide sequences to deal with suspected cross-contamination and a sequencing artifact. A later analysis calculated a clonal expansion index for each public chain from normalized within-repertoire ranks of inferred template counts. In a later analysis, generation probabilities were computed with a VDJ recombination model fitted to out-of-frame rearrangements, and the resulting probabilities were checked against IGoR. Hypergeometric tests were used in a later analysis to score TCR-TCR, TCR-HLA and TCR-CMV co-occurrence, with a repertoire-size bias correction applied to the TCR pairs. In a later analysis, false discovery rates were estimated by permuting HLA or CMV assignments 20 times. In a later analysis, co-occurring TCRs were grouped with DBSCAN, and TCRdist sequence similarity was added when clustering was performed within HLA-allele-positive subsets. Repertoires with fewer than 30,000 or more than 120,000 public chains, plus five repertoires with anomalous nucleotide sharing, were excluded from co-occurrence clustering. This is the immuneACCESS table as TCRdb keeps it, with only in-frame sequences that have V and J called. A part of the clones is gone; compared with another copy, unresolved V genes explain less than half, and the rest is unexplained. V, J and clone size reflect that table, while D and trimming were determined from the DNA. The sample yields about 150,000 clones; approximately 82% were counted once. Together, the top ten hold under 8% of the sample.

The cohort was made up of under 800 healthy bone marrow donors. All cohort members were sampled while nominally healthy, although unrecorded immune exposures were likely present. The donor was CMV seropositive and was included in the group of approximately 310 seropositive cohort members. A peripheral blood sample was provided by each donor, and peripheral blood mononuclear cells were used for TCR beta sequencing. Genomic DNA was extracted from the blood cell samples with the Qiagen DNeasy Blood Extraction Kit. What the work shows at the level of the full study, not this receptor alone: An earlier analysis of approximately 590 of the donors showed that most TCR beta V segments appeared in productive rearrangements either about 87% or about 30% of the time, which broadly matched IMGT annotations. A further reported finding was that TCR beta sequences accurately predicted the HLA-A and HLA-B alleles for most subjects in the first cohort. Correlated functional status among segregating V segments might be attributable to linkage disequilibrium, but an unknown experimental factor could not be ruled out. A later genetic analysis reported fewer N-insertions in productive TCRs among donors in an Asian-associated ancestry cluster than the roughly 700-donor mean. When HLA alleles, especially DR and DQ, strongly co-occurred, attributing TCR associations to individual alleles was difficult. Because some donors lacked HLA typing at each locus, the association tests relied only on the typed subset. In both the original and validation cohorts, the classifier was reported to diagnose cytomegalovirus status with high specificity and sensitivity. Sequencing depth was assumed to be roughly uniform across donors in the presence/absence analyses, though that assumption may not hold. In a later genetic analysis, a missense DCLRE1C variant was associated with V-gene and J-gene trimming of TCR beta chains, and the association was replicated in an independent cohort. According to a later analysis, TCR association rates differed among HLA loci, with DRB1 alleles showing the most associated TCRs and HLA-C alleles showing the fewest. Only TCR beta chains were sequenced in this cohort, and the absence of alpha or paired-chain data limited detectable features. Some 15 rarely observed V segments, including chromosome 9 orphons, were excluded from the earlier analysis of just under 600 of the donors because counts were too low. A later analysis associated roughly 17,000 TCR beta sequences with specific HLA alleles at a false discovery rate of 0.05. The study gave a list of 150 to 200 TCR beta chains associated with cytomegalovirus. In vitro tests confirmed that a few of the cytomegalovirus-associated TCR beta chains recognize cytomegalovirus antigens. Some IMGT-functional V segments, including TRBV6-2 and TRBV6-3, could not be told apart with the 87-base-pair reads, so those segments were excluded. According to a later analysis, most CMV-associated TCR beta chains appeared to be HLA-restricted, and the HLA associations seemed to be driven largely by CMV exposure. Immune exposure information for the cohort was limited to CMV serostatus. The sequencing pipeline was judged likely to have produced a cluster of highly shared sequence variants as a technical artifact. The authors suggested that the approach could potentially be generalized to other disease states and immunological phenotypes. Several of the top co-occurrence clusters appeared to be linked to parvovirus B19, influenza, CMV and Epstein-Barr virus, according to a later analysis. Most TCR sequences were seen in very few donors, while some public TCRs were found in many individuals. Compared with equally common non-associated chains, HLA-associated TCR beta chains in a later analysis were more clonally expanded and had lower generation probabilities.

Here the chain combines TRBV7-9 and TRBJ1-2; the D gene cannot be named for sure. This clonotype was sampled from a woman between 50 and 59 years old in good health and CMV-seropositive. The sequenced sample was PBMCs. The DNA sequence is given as TGTGCCAGCAGCCCCGTTGAGATCGGCTACACCTTC. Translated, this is CASSPVEIGYTF.